The 8 T cell receptor beta chains below come from one sample, sequenced in a study of blood T cell repertoires in COVID-19. Sequencing was performed with immunoSEQ multiplex PCR; in TCRdb, only in-frame clones are kept and a portion is missing. This sample has 130,000 to 150,000 clones, with 75% to 85% found just once. Input material: peripheral blood. The receptors were sampled from a human donor with acute or convalescent COVID-19. The donor label of this sample is uncertain.

CDR3 DNA sequence: TGCGCCAGCAGCCAGGGGAGGACCGCGAACACTGAAGCTTTCTTT. This sequence encodes CASSQGRTANTEAFF. The gene calls are TRBV4-1 and TRBJ1-1, with D hard to call. The germline V gene encodes CDR1 MGHRA and CDR2 YSYEKL. The V and J ends lost 3 bases and 1 base respectively, with 12 bases between them. The CDR3 covers 15 residues.

This chain connects TRBV3-1 (or the pseudogene TRBV3-2) to TRBJ1-1, with a possible D match to TRBD1 (6 bases). The CDR3 extends over 13 amino acids. V dropped 2 bases and J dropped 7 bases, with 11 bases sitting between them. The V gene's germline CDR1 is LGHDT and CDR2 YNNKEL (reference sequence). CDR3 sequence reads: CASSQRGGSEAFF. As DNA, the CDR3 is TGTGCCAGCAGCCAACGTGGGGGCAGTGAAGCTTTCTTT.

The chain links TRBV10-3 to TRBJ1-4; 8 nucleotides align to TRBD1. CDR1 ENHRY and CDR2 SYGVKD come from the germline V gene. This CDR3 has 14 residues. J was trimmed by 6 bases and V by 4 bases; bases with no gene match: 4. Written as DNA, the CDR3 is TGTGCCATCAGTGGCCAGGGGGCCCATGAAAAACTGTTTTTT. This codes for CAISGQGAHEKLFF.

This clone showed up just once. The genes are TRBV6-6 and TRBJ2-7; TRBD1 matches at 11 bases. CDR1 is MNHNY and CDR2 is SVGAGI in the germline V gene (reference sequence). With V trimmed by 5 bases and J by 2 bases, 8 bases remained unmatched. This CDR3 is 16 amino acids long. CDR3 in DNA: TGTGCCAGCAGTCTTGGACAGGGGGCACGGGCCTACGAGCAGTACGTC. The encoded protein is CASSLGQGARAYEQYV.

The gene calls are TRBV18 and TRBJ1-1; D is possibly TRBD1 (6 bases). V lost 8 bases to trimming and J lost 0 bases, with 10 bases between them. Germline CDR1 KGHSH, CDR2 LQKENI. CDR3 size: 13 residues. The CDR3 region is CASGRGLNTEAFF. CDR3 sequence (DNA): TGTGCCAGCGGGAGGGGGTTGAACACTGAAGCTTTCTTT.

This clone was found once. This chain connects TRBV6-5 to TRBJ1-1; D unclear. The V and J ends lost 8 bases and 0 bases respectively, with 13 bases between them. This CDR3 spans 14 amino acids. CDR1 and CDR2 from the germline V gene are MNHEY and SVGAGI. In nucleotides, the CDR3 is TGTGCCAGCTTAAGCGGGCATTTGAACACTGAAGCTTTCTTT. This codes for CASLSGHLNTEAFF.

V gene TRBV6-1 combines with J gene TRBJ2-3; a possible D gene is TRBD2 (6 bases). Germline V lookup: CDR1 MNHNS, CDR2 SASEGT. The ends were cut back, 4 bases at V and 1 base at J, with 15 bases in the middle. CDR3 size: 16 residues. The chain's CDR3 is CASSGPGGVRTDTQYF. In nucleotides, the CDR3 is TGTGCCAGCAGTGGCCCCGGCGGGGTTCGCACAGATACGCAGTATTTT.

This clone was picked up a small number of times. The chain links TRBV27 to TRBJ1-4, with a weak D call TRBD1 (5 bases). Trimming cost V 5 bases and J 6 bases, with 13 bases left between them. The CDR3 totals 14 residues. From germline, CDR1 is MNHEY and CDR2 SMNVEV (reference sequence). The CDR3 is CASSARADYEKLFF. In DNA form, the CDR3 reads TGTGCCAGCAGTGCCAGGGCAGATTATGAAAAACTGTTTTTT.